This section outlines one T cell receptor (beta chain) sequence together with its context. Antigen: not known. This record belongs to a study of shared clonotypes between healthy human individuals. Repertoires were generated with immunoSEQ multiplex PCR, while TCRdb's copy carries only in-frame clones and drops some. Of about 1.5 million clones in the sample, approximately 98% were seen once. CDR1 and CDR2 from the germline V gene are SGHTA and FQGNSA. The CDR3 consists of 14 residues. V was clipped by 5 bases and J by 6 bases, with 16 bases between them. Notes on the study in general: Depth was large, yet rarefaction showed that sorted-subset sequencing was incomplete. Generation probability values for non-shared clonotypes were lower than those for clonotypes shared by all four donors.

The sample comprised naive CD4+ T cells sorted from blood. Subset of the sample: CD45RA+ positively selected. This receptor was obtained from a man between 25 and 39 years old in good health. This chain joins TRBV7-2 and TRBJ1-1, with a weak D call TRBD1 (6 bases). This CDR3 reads CASSRLTGVPEAFF. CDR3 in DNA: TGTGCCAGCAGCCGATTGACAGGAGTACCTGAAGCTTTCTTT.